The 10 T cell receptor beta chains below all came from one sample that was sequenced in a study of blood T cell repertoires in COVID-19. Only in-frame clones appear in the TCRdb table, and some are missing; sequencing was by immunoSEQ multiplex PCR. The sample consists of around 97,000 clones, roughly 87% of them appearing once. Sequenced input: peripheral blood. The receptors were sampled from a human donor in a cohort sampled during active COVID-19.

The chain links TRBV21-1 to TRBJ1-5; TRBD1, the table's D call, was not compared with the DNA. TRBV21-1 is a pseudogene locus. The CDR3 is made up of 15 amino acids. The CDR3 sequence is CASSLWTYSNQPQHF. The CDR3 nucleotides read TGTGCCAGCAGCCTCTGGACATATAGCAATCAGCCCCAGCATTTT.

The chain has TRBV24-1 and TRBJ2-2; D is unresolved. Germline V lookup: CDR1 KGHDR, CDR2 SFDVKD. The CDR3 length is 15 residues. Trimming removed 3 bases from V and 4 bases from J, with 11 bases in between. Here the CDR3 reads CATSDPIWATGELFF. The CDR3 DNA is TGTGCCACCAGTGATCCTATTTGGGCCACCGGGGAGCTGTTTTTT.

This sequence joins TRBV4-2 and TRBJ1-2, with 10 bases aligning to TRBD1. This CDR3 has 16 residues. The V and J ends lost 0 bases and 2 bases, in that order; junction bases with no gene match: 3. Germline V CDR1 and CDR2: LGHNA, YNFKEQ. CDR3: CASSQDQGQGNYGYTF. The CDR3 nucleotides are TGTGCCAGCAGCCAAGATCAGGGACAGGGGAACTATGGCTACACCTTC.

V gene TRBV5-8 combines with J gene TRBJ1-3, with 7 nucleotides matching TRBD1. CDR1 and CDR2 from the germline V gene are SGHTS and YDEGEE. The CDR3 is 14 residues long. The V and J ends lost 5 bases and 0 bases, in that order; junction bases with no gene match: 2. The CDR3 loop is CASRDRRSGNTIYF. CDR3 in DNA: TGTGCCAGCAGGGACAGGCGCTCTGGAAACACCATATATTTT.

V gene TRBV28 combines with J gene TRBJ2-4, with a tentative D call TRBD1 (5 bases). The germline gives CDR1 MDHEN, CDR2 SYDVKM. The CDR3 contains 17 residues. The V end lost 3 bases, the J end lost 0 bases, and 15 bases lay between the germline ends. The CDR3 DNA is TGTGCCAGCAGTTTGAGTTCAGGGTTCCTAGCCAAAAACATTCAGTACTTC. This sequence encodes CASSLSSGFLAKNIQYF.

The gene calls are TRBV28 and TRBJ1-3, with D perhaps TRBD1 (5 bases). Germline loops: CDR1 MDHEN, CDR2 SYDVKM. CDR3 length equals 15 residues. V gave up 6 bases and J gave up 0 bases, with 12 bases separating them. The CDR3 reads CASSSREFSGNTIYF. The CDR3 bases are TGTGCCAGCAGCTCCAGGGAATTCTCTGGAAACACCATATATTTT.

The V gene is TRBV6-5, the J gene TRBJ1-3, with TRBD1 matching 8 bases. The CDR3 length is 15 residues. CDR1 and CDR2 (germline): MNHEY, SVGAGI. V lost 5 bases, J lost 0 bases, and 3 bases stayed unmatched. The CDR3 DNA reads TGTGCCAGCAGTCGGGGACAGGCCTCTGGAAACACCATATATTTT. This translates into CASSRGQASGNTIYF.

The CDR3 DNA is TGTGCCACCAGTGAGTTCAACAGGGGCTATGGCTACACCTTC. As protein: CATSEFNRGYGYTF. This chain uses TRBV24-1 with TRBJ1-2; 7 bases align to TRBD1. After removal of 4 bases from V and 4 bases from J, the junction contained 5 bases not matched to a gene. Germline assignment: CDR1 KGHDR and CDR2 SFDVKD. CDR3 size: 14 residues.

V usage is TRBV5-1 and J usage is TRBJ1-2; tentative D call: TRBD1 (5 bases). V lost 0 bases to trimming and J lost 8 bases, with 26 bases between them. Germline V lookup: CDR1 SGHRS, CDR2 YFSETQ. The CDR3 length is 18 residues. The DNA of the CDR3 is TGCGCCAGCAGCTTGGATGCCTGGGGGGGAGCGTTCAATCGGGGCTACACCTTC. The encoded protein is CASSLDAWGGAFNRGYTF.

This rearrangement joins TRBV7-9 to TRBJ1-5; 10 nucleotides align to TRBD1. Losses at the gene ends were 1 base for V and 1 base for J; bases not matched to a gene: 10. The CDR3 loop spans 19 amino acids. Germline CDR1 SEHNR, CDR2 FQNEAQ (reference sequence). CDR3 sequence (DNA): TGTGCCAGCAGCTTAGTGGACAGGGGGAGTTTGCGGAGCAATCAGCCCCAGCATTTT. It yields the protein CASSLVDRGSLRSNQPQHF.